This TCR beta chain was retrieved from a study of blood T cell repertoires in COVID-19. Study context: From T cells, B-cell-depleted T cells, or PBMCs came the material, which was cDNA or gDNA.

The germline V gene encodes CDR1 SGHTA and CDR2 FQGNSA. This CDR3 is 13 amino acids long. V dropped 1 base and J dropped 4 bases, with 7 bases sitting between them. In the study's own analysis: Amplifying reference gene primers gave estimates of nucleated cell counts. The protocol was immunoSEQ multiplex PCR, while the TCRdb copy is restricted to in-frame clones and leaves out a portion. The V and J calls and clone size come from that table; D and trimming were worked out from the DNA. The data show some 460,000 clones, roughly 90% seen once. Sequenced input: peripheral blood. The chain carries TRBV7-2 and TRBJ1-2; weak D call: TRBD1 (5 bases). The clonotype comes from a woman under 40 with acute or convalescent COVID-19. The CDR3, as DNA: TGTGCCAGCAGCTTAGTGGGGGGCTATGGCTACACCTTC. The encoded protein is CASSLVGGYGYTF.